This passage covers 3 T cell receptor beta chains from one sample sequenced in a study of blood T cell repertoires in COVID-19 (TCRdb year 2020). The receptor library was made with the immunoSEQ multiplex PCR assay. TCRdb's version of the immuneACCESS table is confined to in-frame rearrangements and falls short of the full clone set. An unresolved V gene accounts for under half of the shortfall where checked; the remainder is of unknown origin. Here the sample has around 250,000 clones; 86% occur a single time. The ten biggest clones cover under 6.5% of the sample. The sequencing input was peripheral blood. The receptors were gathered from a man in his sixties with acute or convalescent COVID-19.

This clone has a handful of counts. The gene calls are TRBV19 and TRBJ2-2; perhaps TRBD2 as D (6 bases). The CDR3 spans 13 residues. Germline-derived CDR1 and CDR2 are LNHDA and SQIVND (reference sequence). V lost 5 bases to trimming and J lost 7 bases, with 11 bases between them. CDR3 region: CASSGGTLGELFF. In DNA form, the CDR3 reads TGTGCCAGTAGTGGAGGGACCCTCGGGGAGCTGTTTTTT.

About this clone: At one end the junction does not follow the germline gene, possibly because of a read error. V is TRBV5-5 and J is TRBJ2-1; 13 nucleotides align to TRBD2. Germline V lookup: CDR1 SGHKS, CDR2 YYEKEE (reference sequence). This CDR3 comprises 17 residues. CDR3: CASSPRLAGGSYNERFF. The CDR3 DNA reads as TGTGCCAGCAGCCCCCGACTAGCGGGAGGCTCCTACAATGAGCGGTTCTTC.

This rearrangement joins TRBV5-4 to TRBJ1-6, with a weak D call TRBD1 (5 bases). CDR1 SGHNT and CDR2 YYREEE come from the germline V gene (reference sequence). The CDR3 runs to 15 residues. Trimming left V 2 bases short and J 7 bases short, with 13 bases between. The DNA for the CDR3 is TGTGCCAGCAGCTTAACTACAGGAACGAATTCACCCCTCCACTTT. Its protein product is CASSLTTGTNSPLHF.